The 23 T cell receptor beta chains listed next were all sequenced from one sample in a study of cytomegalovirus exposure and HLA in healthy donors. PCR was performed using 60 Vbeta and 13 Jbeta primers. The method was immunoSEQ multiplex PCR; TCRdb's version includes in-frame clones alone and lacks a portion of them. The sample shows 75,000 to 100,000 clones, about four fifths of them seen only once. Sequenced input: PBMCs. The origin of the receptors is a man aged 35-49 years in good health and CMV-seropositive.

The chain is built from TRBV11-2 and TRBJ1-3, with D maybe TRBD1 (6 bases). Germline V CDR1 and CDR2: SGHAT, FQNNGV. V lost 5 bases and J 3 bases, leaving 14 bases between the germline ends. This CDR3 spans 15 amino acids. In DNA, the CDR3 is TGTGCCAGCAGCCCTAGAGGGGGGGATGGAAACACCATATATTTT. It codes for CASSPRGGDGNTIYF.

The chain is built from TRBV14 and TRBJ2-3, with 7 bases that match TRBD2. V shed 3 bases and J 8 bases; nucleotides not matched to a gene: 8. The CDR3 loop spans 14 amino acids. CDR1 SGHDN and CDR2 FVKESK come from the germline V gene. The CDR3 DNA reads as TGTGCCAGCAGCCAGAGCGGGAAGGGCGGTACGCAGTATTTT. This gives the protein CASSQSGKGGTQYF.

The chain links TRBV28 to TRBJ2-1, with D possibly being TRBD1 (6 bases). V was cut by 5 bases and J by 3 bases, with 8 bases left in between. This CDR3 is built from 13 residues. Germline V gene data show CDR1 as MDHEN and CDR2 as SYDVKM. The CDR3 protein is CASSQTGYNEQFF. As DNA, the CDR3 is TGTGCCAGCAGTCAGACAGGCTACAATGAGCAGTTCTTC.

Written as DNA, the CDR3 is TGTGCCAGCAGAAAAACTAGCGGGAGTTACGAGCAGTACTTC. It yields the protein CASRKTSGSYEQYF. The V gene is TRBV7-2, the J gene TRBJ2-7; 11 bases agree with TRBD2. CDR1 and CDR2 (germline): SGHTA, FQGNSA. This CDR3 comprises 14 residues. V gave up 6 bases and J gave up 4 bases; unmatched junction bases: 5.

This clone was counted once. V is TRBV27 and J is TRBJ2-1; 9 nucleotides align to TRBD1. Germline-derived CDR1 and CDR2 are MNHEY and SMNVEV (reference sequence). V lost 3 bases, J lost 4 bases, and 13 bases stayed unmatched. The CDR3 length is 18 residues. The CDR3 DNA reads TGTGCCAGCAGTTTGGGATTAGGGCGGGACAGGGTTTACAATGAGCAGTTCTTC. Translating gives CASSLGLGRDRVYNEQFF.

The rearrangement links TRBV15 to TRBJ2-1; 10 bases are a match to TRBD2. Germline CDR1 reads LNHNV; CDR2 reads YYDKDF (reference sequence). Germline trimming cut 0 bases from V and 12 bases from J; bases unmatched to any gene: 5. This CDR3 is built from 14 residues. The CDR3 is CATSRDRLAGAQFF. The CDR3, as DNA: TGTGCCACCAGCAGAGATCGGCTAGCGGGGGCGCAGTTCTTC.

V gene TRBV27 combines with J gene TRBJ2-5, with TRBD2 identical over 8 bases. The CDR3 spans 17 residues. Germline V gene lookup returns CDR1 MNHEY and CDR2 SMNVEV (reference sequence). Trimming took 8 bases from V and 5 from J; bases not matched to a gene: 19. This CDR3 reads CASQFKGLAGPRETQYF. The CDR3 DNA reads TGTGCCAGCCAGTTTAAGGGGCTAGCGGGCCCTCGGGAGACCCAGTACTTC.

This sequence joins TRBV2 and TRBJ2-3, with TRBD2 identical over 7 bases. The CDR3 spans 15 residues. Germline V gene lookup returns CDR1 SNHLY and CDR2 FYNNEI. Trimming at V came to 6 bases and at J to 6 bases, leaving 12 bases not matched to a gene. In nucleotides, the CDR3 is TGTGCCAGCAGCCCTCGCGGCGGGAGTTCGGATACGCAGTATTTT. Protein: CASSPRGGSSDTQYF.

CDR3 sequence reads: CASSLGGGVRQFF. The CDR3 nucleotides read TGTGCCAGCAGCTTAGGAGGGGGAGTGAGGCAGTTCTTC. The chain has TRBV11-3 and TRBJ2-1; D possibly corresponds to TRBD1 (6 bases). V was trimmed by 1 base and J by 12 bases, leaving 13 bases between them. This CDR3 comprises 13 residues. Germline lookup yields CDR1 SGHNT and CDR2 YENEEA.

The chain couples TRBV28 to TRBJ2-7; 8 bases align to TRBD2. The germline V gene encodes CDR1 MDHEN and CDR2 SYDVKM. The V gene end was trimmed by 5 bases and the J gene end by 7 bases; junction bases not matched to a gene: 13. This CDR3 has 15 residues. The CDR3 reads CASSPLPLAGSEQYF. The CDR3 DNA sequence: TGTGCCAGCAGTCCATTACCTCTAGCGGGTAGTGAGCAGTACTTC.

The V and J genes are TRBV30 and TRBJ1-5; TRBD1 is a possible D gene (5 bases). The CDR3 consists of 13 residues. The V and J ends lost 5 bases and 2 bases respectively, with 10 bases between them. Germline CDR1 GTSNPN, CDR2 SVGIG (reference sequence). The CDR3 DNA reads TGTGCCTGGGCAGGGATCGGCAATCAGCCCCAGCATTTT. Its translation is CAWAGIGNQPQHF.

The chain uses TRBV7-8 and TRBJ1-2; possibly TRBD1 for D (5 bases). Germline V gene lookup returns CDR1 SGHVS and CDR2 FQNEAQ. CDR3 length equals 15 residues. The V gene lost 6 bases and the J gene lost 0 bases, with 14 bases spanning the gap. The CDR3, as DNA: TGTGCCAGCAGGCCTGGGGCAGGCGCTAACTATGGCTACACCTTC. This gives the protein CASRPGAGANYGYTF.

The J gene is TRBJ2-1, the V gene TRBV5-1; 7 positions agree with TRBD2. Germline V CDR1 and CDR2: SGHRS, YFSETQ. The CDR3 length is 15 residues. V lost 4 bases to trimming and J lost 3 bases; unmatched junction nucleotides: 7. CDR3 nucleotide sequence: TGCGCCAGCAGCCCCTCTGGGGGGGTCTACAATGAGCAGTTCTTC. It specifies CASSPSGGVYNEQFF.

This sequence joins TRBV28 and TRBJ1-4; TRBD1 agrees at 8 bases. The trim removed 4 bases at V and 3 bases at J, leaving 4 bases unmatched. The germline V gene encodes CDR1 MDHEN and CDR2 SYDVKM. This CDR3 is built from 15 residues. Here the CDR3 reads CASSSGQGANEKLFF. The DNA for the CDR3 is TGTGCCAGCAGTTCCGGACAGGGTGCTAATGAAAAACTGTTTTTT.

V and J are TRBV5-1 and TRBJ2-7; 10 positions match TRBD1. With 4 bases clipped from V and 5 bases from J, the junction kept 9 bases outside the gene matches. The CDR3 runs to 15 residues. In germline, CDR1 is SGHRS, CDR2 YFSETQ. The CDR3 here is CASSLEGQGFDEQYF. DNA for the CDR3: TGCGCCAGCAGCCTTGAGGGACAGGGGTTTGACGAGCAGTACTTC. Full variable domain (outside the CDR3, taken from reference TRBV5-1 and TRBJ2-7): KAGVTQTPRYLIKTRGQQVTLSCSPISGHRSVSWYQQTPGQGLQFLFEYFSETQRNKGNFPGRFSGRQFSNSRSEMNVSTLELGDSALYLCASSLEGQGFDEQYFGPGTRLTVT.

The V and J genes are TRBV7-9 and TRBJ1-3; 9 nucleotides line up with TRBD1. CDR1 is SEHNR and CDR2 is FQNEAQ in the germline V gene (reference sequence). Unmatched junction bases numbered 6, after V lost 5 bases and J lost 4 bases. The CDR3 covers 15 residues. CDR3 residues: CASSKQGASGNTIYF. As DNA, the CDR3 is TGTGCCAGCAGCAAACAGGGGGCGTCGGGAAACACCATATATTTT.

The sample holds one count of this clone. The chain links TRBV5-1 to TRBJ2-3; 8 bases agree with TRBD2. This CDR3 is 15 amino acids long. With V trimmed by 1 base and J by 5 bases, 6 bases remained unmatched. In germline, CDR1 is SGHRS, CDR2 YFSETQ. CDR3 region: CASSLIGGGLDTQYF. The CDR3 nucleotides read TGCGCCAGCAGCTTGATCGGGGGGGGTTTAGATACGCAGTATTTT.

This chain uses TRBV7-9 with TRBJ1-4; D remains unclear. Trimming pared 1 base from V and 2 bases from J, leaving 8 bases between. The CDR3 consists of 15 residues. Looked up from germline, CDR1 is SEHNR and CDR2 is FQNEAQ (reference sequence). The CDR3 DNA reads as TGTGCCAGCAGCTTAGTAAGCGGGACTAATGAAAAACTGTTTTTT. Translating gives CASSLVSGTNEKLFF.

With regard to this clone: The junction departs from the called germline gene at one end, perhaps through a read error. The same CDR3 also results from other DNA sequences found in this sample. V usage is TRBV30 and J usage is TRBJ2-7; maybe TRBD1 (5 bases). This CDR3 region has 13 residues. The germline gives CDR1 GTSNPN, CDR2 SVGIG (reference sequence). The CDR3 loop is CAWSLLLTAEQYF. CDR3 bases: TGTGCCTGGAGTCTCCTATTGACAGCCGAGCAGTACTTT.

The chain recombines TRBV5-5 with TRBJ1-2, with D possibly being TRBD1 (5 bases). The germline gives CDR1 SGHKS, CDR2 YYEKEE (reference sequence). The CDR3 loop spans 15 amino acids. V was clipped by 5 bases and J by 3 bases, with 17 bases between them. CDR3 in amino acids: CASRIGWGEDYGYTF. The DNA of the CDR3 is TGTGCCAGCAGAATAGGGTGGGGGGAAGACTATGGCTACACCTTC.

Only a few counts were recorded for this clone. The rearrangement joins TRBV5-1 to TRBJ2-3; TRBD2 matches 11 bases. The CDR3 is 14 residues long. The V gene's germline CDR1 is SGHRS and CDR2 YFSETQ. The junction had 2 bases not matched to a gene; V was cut back by 3 bases and J by 5 bases. In DNA form, the CDR3 reads TGCGCCAGCAGCTCCGGACTAGCGGGAGATACGCAGTATTTT. Protein product: CASSSGLAGDTQYF.

The rearrangement joins TRBV27 to TRBJ2-1, with 8 bases aligning to TRBD2. The ends lost 5 bases at V and 9 bases at J; junction bases unmatched: 9. Germline CDR1 and CDR2: MNHEY and SMNVEV (reference sequence). This CDR3 comprises 14 residues. The CDR3 DNA is TGTGCCAGCAGTCAGACTAGCGCGAGGGGTGAGCAGTTCTTC. This codes for CASSQTSARGEQFF.

The chain links TRBV4-2 to TRBJ1-4; D not resolved. Germline V gene data show CDR1 as LGHNA and CDR2 as YNFKEQ. The CDR3 sequence is 12 residues long. V was pared by 1 base and J by 8 bases, with 5 bases between. The CDR3 protein is CASSQVREKLFF. CDR3 bases: TGTGCCAGCAGCCAAGTCCGGGAAAAACTGTTTTTT.